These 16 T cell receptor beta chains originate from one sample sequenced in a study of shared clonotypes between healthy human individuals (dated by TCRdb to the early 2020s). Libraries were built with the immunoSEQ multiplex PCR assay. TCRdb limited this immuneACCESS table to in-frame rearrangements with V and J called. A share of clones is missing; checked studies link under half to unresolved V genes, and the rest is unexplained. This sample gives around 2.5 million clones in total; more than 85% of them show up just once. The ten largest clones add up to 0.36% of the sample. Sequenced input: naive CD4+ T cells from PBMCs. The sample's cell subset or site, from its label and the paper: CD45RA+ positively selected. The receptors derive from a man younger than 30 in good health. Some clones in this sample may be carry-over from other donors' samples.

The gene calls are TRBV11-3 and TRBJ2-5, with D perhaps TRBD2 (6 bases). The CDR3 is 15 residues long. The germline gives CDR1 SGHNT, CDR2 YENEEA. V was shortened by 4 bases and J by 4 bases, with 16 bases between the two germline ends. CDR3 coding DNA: TGTGCCAGCAGCTCTTTCGGGAGCGGAGGAGAGACCCAGTACTTC. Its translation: CASSSFGSGGETQYF. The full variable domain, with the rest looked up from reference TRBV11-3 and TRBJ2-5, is EAGVVQSPRYKIIEKKQPVAFWCNPISGHNTLYWYLQNLGQGPELLIRYENEEAVDDSQLPKDRFSAERLKGVDSTLKIQPAELGDSAVYLCASSSFGSGGETQYFGPGTRLLVL.

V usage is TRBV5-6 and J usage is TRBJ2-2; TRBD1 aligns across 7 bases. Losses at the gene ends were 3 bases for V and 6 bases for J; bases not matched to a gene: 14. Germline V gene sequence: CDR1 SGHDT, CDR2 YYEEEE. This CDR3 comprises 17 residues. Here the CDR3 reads CASSSTPGTTGAGELFF. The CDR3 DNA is TGTGCCAGCAGCTCGACCCCAGGGACCACAGGGGCCGGGGAGCTGTTTTTT.

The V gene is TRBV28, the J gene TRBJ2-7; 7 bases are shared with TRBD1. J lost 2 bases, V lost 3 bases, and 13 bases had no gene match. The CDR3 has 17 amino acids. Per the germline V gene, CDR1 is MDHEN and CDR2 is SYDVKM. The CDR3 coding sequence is TGTGCCAGCAGTTTGGACCAGGGGGAACGGGTCCCCTACGAGCAGTACTTC. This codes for CASSLDQGERVPYEQYF.

As DNA, the CDR3 is TGTGCCAGCAGCCGACCGGACTCCTACGAGCAGTACTTC. It encodes CASSRPDSYEQYF. This chain joins TRBV5-6 and TRBJ2-7, with D unclear. The CDR3 has 13 amino acids. Trimming removed 4 bases from V and 0 bases from J, with 8 bases in between. Germline-derived CDR1 and CDR2 are SGHDT and YYEEEE.

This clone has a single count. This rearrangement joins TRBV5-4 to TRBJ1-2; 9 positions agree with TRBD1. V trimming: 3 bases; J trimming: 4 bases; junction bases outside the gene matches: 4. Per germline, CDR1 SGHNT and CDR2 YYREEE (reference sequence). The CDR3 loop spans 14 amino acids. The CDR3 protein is CASSSLTGGYGYTF. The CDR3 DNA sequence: TGTGCCAGCAGCTCGCTGACAGGGGGCTATGGCTACACCTTC.

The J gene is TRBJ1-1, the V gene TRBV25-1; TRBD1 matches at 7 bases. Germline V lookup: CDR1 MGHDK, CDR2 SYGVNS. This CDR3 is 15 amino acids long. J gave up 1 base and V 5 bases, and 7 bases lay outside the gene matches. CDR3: CASSYSRQGNTEAFF. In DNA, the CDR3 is TGTGCCAGCAGTTACTCGAGACAGGGGAACACTGAAGCTTTCTTT.

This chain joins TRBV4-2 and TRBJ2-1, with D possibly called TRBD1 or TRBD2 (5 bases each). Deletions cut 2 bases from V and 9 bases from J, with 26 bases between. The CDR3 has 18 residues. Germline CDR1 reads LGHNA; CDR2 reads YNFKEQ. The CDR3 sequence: CASSQSVLGDRPGAEQFF. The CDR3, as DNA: TGTGCCAGCAGCCAATCGGTCCTGGGGGATCGCCCCGGCGCTGAGCAGTTCTTC.

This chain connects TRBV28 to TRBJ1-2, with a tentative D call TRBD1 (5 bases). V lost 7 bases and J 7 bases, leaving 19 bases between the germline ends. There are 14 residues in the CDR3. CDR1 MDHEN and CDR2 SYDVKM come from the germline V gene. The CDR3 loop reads CASTVGGVPLGYTF. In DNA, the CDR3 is TGTGCCAGCACCGTGGGGGGGGTCCCCCTTGGCTACACCTTC.

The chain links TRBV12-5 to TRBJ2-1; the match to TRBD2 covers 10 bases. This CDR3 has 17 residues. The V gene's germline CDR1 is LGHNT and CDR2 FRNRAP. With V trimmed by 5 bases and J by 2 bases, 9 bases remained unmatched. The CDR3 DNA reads TGTGCTAGTGGTCCGGCCGGGACTAGCGATACCTACAATGAGCAGTTCTTC. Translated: CASGPAGTSDTYNEQFF.

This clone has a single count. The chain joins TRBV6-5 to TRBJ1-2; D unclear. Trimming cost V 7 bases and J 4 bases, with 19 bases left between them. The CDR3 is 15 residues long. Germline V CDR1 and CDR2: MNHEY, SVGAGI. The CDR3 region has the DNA TGTGCCAGCAAGGCCGCGCAGGACCCCGCCTATGGCTACACCTTC. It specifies CASKAAQDPAYGYTF.

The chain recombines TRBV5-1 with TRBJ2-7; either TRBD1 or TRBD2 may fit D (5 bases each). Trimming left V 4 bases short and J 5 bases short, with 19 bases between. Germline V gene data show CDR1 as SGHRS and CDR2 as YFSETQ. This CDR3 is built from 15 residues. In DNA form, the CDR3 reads TGCGCCAGCAGCCGAGGGACGGCGATTCATCACGAGCAGTACTTC. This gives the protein CASSRGTAIHHEQYF. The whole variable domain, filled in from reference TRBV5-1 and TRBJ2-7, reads KAGVTQTPRYLIKTRGQQVTLSCSPISGHRSVSWYQQTPGQGLQFLFEYFSETQRNKGNFPGRFSGRQFSNSRSEMNVSTLELGDSALYLCASSRGTAIHHEQYFGPGTRLTVT.

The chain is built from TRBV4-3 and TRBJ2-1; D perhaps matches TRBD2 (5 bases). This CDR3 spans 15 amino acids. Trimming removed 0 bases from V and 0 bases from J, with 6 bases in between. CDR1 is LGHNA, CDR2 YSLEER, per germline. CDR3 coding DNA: TGCGCCAGCAGCCAAGAGGGAGACTCCTACAATGAGCAGTTCTTC. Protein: CASSQEGDSYNEQFF.

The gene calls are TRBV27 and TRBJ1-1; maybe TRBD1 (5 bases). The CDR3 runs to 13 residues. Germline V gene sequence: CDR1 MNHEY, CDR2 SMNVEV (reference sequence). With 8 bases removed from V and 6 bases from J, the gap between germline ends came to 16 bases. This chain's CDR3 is CASAQGRTSEAFF. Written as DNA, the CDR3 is TGTGCCAGCGCCCAGGGTAGGACCTCTGAAGCTTTCTTT.

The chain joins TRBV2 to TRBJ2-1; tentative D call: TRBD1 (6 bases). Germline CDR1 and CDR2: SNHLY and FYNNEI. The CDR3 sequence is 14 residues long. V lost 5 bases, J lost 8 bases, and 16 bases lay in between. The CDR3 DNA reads TGTGCCAGCAGTCTCGGGCGTCAGGGGTATGAGCAGTTCTTC. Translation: CASSLGRQGYEQFF.

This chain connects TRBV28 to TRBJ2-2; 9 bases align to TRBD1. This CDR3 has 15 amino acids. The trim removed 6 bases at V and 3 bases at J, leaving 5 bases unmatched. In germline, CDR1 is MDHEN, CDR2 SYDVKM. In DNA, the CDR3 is TGTGCCAGCAGATGGACAGGGGAGGACACCGGGGAGCTGTTTTTT. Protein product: CASRWTGEDTGELFF.

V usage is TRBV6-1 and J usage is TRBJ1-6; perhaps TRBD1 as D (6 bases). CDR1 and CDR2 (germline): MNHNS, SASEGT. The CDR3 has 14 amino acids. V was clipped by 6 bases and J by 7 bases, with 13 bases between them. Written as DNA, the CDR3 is TGTGCCAGCAGCCCCGGGACACAGAATTCACCCCTCCACTTT. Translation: CASSPGTQNSPLHF.